The clone carrying this T cell receptor beta chain showed up just a few times. Its antigen is undetermined. The authors ran a second PCR of roughly 6 to 12 cycles using a sample-barcoded 5' primer and a J-beta primer mix. With 12 random nucleotides, a template-switch adaptor tagged each individual cDNA molecule. TCRdb reanalysed the 5' RACE reads using MiXCR and keeps one entry per CDR3 protein. Found here are 920,000 or so distinct CDR3 sequences, less than 50% of them singletons; the top ten hold 15% to 20%. This entry comes from a study of blood T cells in healthy people across ages. Across the whole study: For every two T cells, template switching captured about one barcoded beta molecule. Regarding the study as a whole: Long-lived donors had more naive CD4+ cells and higher diversity than aged donors.

The CDR3 has 14 amino acids. V gave up 1 base and J gave up 3 bases, with 8 bases separating them. Germline V gene data show CDR1 as LNHNV and CDR2 as YYDKDF (reference sequence). The sample consisted of blood. This receptor was taken from an older woman in good health. This chain uses TRBV15 with TRBJ2-3, with D possibly being TRBD1 or TRBD2 (5 bases each). This CDR3 reads CATSRGGTTDTQYF. The CDR3 DNA reads as TGTGCCACCAGCAGAGGGGGGACGACAGATACGCAGTATTTT.